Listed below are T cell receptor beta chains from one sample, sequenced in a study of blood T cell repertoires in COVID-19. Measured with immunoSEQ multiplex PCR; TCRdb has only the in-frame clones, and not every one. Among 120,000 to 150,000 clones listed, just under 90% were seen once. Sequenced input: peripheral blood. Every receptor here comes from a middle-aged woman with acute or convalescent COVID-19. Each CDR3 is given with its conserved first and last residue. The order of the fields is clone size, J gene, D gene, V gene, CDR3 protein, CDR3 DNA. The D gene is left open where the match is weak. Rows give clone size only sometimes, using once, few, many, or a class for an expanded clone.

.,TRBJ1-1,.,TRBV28,CASSRWMGGPNTEAFF,TGTGCCAGCAGCCGCTGGATGGGGGGGCCGAACACTGAAGCTTTCTTT
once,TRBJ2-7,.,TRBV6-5,CASSYSPNYEQYF,TGTGCCAGCAGTTACTCCCCTAACTACGAGCAGTACTTC
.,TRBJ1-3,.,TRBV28,CASSNDGTTGNTIYF,TGTGCCAGCAGTAATGACGGGACAACTGGAAACACCATATATTTT
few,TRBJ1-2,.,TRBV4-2,CASRSFAGPGYTF,TGTGCCAGCAGAAGCTTCGCAGGCCCTGGCTACACCTTC
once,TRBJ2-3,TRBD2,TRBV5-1,CASSLKAGDTDTQYF,TGCGCCAGCAGCTTGAAAGCGGGAGATACAGATACGCAGTATTTT
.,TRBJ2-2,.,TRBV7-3,CASSLSVPGELFF,TGTGCCAGCAGCTTATCGGTCCCCGGGGAGCTGTTTTTT
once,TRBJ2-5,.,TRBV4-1,CASSQAPSRAETQYF,TGCGCCAGCAGCCAAGCCCCCAGCAGGGCGGAGACCCAGTACTTC
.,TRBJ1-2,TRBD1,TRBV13,CASSRDRGGYGYTF,TGTGCCAGCAGCCGAGACAGGGGCGGCTATGGCTACACCTTC
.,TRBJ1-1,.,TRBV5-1,CASSLGRAYTEAFF,TGCGCCAGCAGCTTGGGCAGGGCTTACACTGAAGCTTTCTTT
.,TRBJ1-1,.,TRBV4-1,CASSQDLGPGAEAFF,TGCGCCAGCAGCCAAGACCTAGGACCGGGGGCTGAAGCTTTCTTT
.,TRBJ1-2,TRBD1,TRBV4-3,CASSHLPGQGVEGYTF,TGCGCCAGCAGCCACTTACCGGGACAGGGAGTGGAAGGCTACACCTTC
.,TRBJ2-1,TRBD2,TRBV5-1,CASTGLAGVNEQFF,TGCGCCAGCACTGGACTAGCGGGGGTAAATGAGCAGTTCTTC
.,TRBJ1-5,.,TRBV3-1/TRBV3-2,CASSQVPDQPQHF,TGTGCCAGCAGCCAAGTCCCTGATCAGCCCCAGCATTTT
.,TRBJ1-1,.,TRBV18,CASSLANTEAFF,TGTGCCAGCTCGCTGGCAAACACTGAAGCTTTCTTT
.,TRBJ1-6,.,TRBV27,CASSSRQIYNSPLHF,TGTGCCAGCAGTTCCCGACAGATCTATAATTCACCCCTCCACTTT
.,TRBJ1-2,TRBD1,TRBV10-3,CATFRGGTGAQFDGYTF,TGTGCCACCTTCCGGGGGGGGACAGGGGCTCAGTTCGATGGCTACACCTTC
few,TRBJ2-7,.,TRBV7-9,CASSLGRGAAGGQYF,TGTGCCAGCAGCTTAGGTCGCGGGGCCGCCGGGGGGCAGTACTTC
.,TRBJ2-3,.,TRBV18,CASSRLQGSDTQYF,TGTGCCAGCTCACGGCTACAGGGTTCAGATACGCAGTATTTT
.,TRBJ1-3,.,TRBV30,CAWGWKGSGNTIYF,TGTGCCTGGGGATGGAAGGGGTCGGGAAACACCATATATTTT
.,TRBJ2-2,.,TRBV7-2,CASSLVGGVTGELFF,TGTGCCAGCAGCCTCGTCGGGGGAGTCACCGGGGAGCTGTTTTTT
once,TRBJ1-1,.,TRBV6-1,CASSETRKRTENTEAFF,TGTGCCAGCAGTGAAACCCGCAAACGGACAGAGAACACTGAAGCTTTCTTT
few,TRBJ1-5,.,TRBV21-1,CASSKWRRINQPQHF,TGTGCCAGCAGCAAATGGCGCAGGATCAATCAGCCCCAGCATTTT
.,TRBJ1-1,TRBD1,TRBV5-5,CASSPRTGNAEAFF,TGTGCCAGCAGCCCCCGGACAGGGAACGCTGAAGCTTTCTTT
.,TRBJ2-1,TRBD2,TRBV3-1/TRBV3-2,CASSQDGGGDNEQFF,TGTGCCAGCAGCCAAGATGGCGGGGGGGACAATGAGCAGTTCTTC
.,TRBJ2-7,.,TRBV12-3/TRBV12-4,CASSHRAYEQYF,TGTGCCAGCAGCCACAGGGCCTACGAGCAGTACTTC
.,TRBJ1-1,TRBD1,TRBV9,CASSVGGQMNTEAFF,TGTGCCAGCAGCGTAGGGGGACAGATGAACACTGAAGCTTTCTTT
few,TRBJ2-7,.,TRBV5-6,CASSLDPRGSEQYF,TGTGCCAGCAGCTTGGACCCCAGGGGATCCGAGCAGTACTTC
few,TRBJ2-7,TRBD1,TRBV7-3,CASSRGQGFEQYF,TGTGCCAGCAGCCGAGGACAGGGGTTCGAGCAGTACTTC
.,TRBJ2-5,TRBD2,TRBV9,CASSPRRPGTSGRARQETQYF,TGTGCCAGCAGCCCTCGAAGACCCGGGACTAGCGGGAGGGCCAGGCAAGAGACCCAGTACTTC
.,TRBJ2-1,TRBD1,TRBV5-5,CASSYQGLQGNEQFF,TGTGCCAGCAGCTACCAGGGTCTACAGGGGAATGAGCAGTTCTTC
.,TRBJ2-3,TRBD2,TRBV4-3,CASSQYDALAGEGTDTQYF,TGCGCCAGCAGCCAGTACGACGCTCTAGCGGGAGAGGGCACAGATACGCAGTATTTT
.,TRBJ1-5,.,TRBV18,CASSTDLRDNQPQHF,TGTGCCAGCTCAACCGATCTCAGGGACAATCAGCCCCAGCATTTT
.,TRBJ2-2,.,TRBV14,CASSPLKQNTGELFF,TGTGCCAGCAGCCCGCTAAAGCAGAACACCGGGGAGCTGTTTTTT
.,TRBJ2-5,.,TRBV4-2,CASSTLEEETQYF,TGTGCCAGCAGCACCCTAGAAGAAGAGACCCAGTACTTC
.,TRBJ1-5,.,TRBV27,CASRYTRYSNQPQHF,TGTGCCAGCAGGTATACGAGGTATAGCAATCAGCCCCAGCATTTT
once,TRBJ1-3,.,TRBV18,CASSPPAGQGSGNTIYF,TGTGCCAGCTCACCACCGGCAGGGCAAGGTTCTGGAAACACCATATATTTT
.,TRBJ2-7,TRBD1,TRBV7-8,CASSFGTGTGSYEQYF,TGTGCCAGCAGCTTTGGTACCGGGACAGGTTCCTACGAGCAGTACTTC
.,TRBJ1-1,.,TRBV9,CASSPLGTEAFF,TGTGCCAGCAGCCCTCTAGGCACCGAAGCTTTCTTT
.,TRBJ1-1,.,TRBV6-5,CASGTGRAFF,TGTGCCAGCGGAACCGGGAGGGCTTTCTTT
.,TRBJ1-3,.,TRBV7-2,CASSPGQFSGNTIYF,TGTGCCAGCAGCCCCGGACAGTTCTCTGGAAACACCATATATTTT
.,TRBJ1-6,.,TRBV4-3,CASSQEKVRRSSYNSPLHF,TGCGCCAGCAGCCAAGAAAAAGTCAGAAGGAGCTCCTATAATTCACCCCTCCACTTT
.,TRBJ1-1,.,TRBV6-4,CASSLDTNTEAFF,TGTGCCAGCAGTCTGGACACGAACACTGAAGCTTTCTTT
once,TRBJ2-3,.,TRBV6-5,CASSYSVLLSTDTQYF,TGTGCCAGCAGTTACTCTGTCCTCTTGAGCACAGATACGCAGTATTTT